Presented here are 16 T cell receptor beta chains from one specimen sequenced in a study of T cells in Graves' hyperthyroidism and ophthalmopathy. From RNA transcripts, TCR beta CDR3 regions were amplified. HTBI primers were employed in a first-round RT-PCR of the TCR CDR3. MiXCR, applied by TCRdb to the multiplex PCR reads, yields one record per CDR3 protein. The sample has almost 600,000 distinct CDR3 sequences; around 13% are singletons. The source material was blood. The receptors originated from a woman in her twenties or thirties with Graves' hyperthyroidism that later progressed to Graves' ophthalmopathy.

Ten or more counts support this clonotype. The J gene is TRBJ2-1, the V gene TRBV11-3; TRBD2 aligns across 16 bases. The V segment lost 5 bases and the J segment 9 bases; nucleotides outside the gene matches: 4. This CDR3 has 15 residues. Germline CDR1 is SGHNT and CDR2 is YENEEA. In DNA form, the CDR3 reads TGTGCCAGCAGCACGGGACTAGCGGGAGGGGGTGAGCAGTTCTTC. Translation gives CASSTGLAGGGEQFF.

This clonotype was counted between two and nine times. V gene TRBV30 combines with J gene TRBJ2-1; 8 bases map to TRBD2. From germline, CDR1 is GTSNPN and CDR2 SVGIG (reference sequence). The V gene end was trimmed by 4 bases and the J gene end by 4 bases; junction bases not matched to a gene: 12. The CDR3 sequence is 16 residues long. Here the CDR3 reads CAWMGGRGGVYNEQFF. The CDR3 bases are TGTGCCTGGATGGGGGGTCGGGGGGGTGTTTACAATGAGCAGTTCTTC.

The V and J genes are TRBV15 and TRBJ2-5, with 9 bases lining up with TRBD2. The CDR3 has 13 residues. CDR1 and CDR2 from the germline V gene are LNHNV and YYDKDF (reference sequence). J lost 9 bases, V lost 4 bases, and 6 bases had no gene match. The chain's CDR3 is CATSNIAGASQYF. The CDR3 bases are TGTGCCACCAGCAATATAGCGGGAGCTTCCCAGTACTTC.

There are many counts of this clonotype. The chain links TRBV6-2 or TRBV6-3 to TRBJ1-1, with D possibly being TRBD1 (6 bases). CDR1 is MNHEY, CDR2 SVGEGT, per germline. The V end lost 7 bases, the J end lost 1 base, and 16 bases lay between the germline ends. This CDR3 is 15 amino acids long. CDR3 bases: TGTGCCAGCACCCTCCGGAGGGGGGAGAACACTGAAGCTTTCTTT. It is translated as CASTLRRGENTEAFF.

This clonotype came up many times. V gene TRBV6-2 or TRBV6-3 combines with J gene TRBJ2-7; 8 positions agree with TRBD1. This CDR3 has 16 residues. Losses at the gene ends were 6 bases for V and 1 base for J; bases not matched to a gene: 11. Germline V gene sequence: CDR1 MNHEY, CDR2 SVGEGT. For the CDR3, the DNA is TGTGCCAGCAGCGCACCACCGGGACAGGCATCCTACGAGCAGTACTTC. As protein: CASSAPPGQASYEQYF.

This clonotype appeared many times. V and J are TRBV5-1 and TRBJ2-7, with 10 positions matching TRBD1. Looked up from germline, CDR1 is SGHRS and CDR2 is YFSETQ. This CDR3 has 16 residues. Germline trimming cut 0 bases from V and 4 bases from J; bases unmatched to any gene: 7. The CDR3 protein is CASSLEGQGGVYEQYF. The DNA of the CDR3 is TGCGCCAGCAGCTTGGAAGGACAGGGGGGAGTGTACGAGCAGTACTTC.

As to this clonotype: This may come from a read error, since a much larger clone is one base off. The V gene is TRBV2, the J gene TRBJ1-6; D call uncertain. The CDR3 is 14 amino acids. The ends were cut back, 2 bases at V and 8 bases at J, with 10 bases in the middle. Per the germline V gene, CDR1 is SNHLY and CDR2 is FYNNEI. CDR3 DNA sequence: TGTGCCAGCAGTGAATATGCAGTTTATTCACCCCTCCACTTT. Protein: CASSEYAVYSPLHF.

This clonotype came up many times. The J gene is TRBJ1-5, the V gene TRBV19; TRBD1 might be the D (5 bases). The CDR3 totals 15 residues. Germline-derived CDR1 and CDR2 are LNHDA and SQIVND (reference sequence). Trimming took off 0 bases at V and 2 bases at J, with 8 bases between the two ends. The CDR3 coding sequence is TGTGCCAGTAGTATAGATATAGGGGGCAATCAGCCCCAGCATTTT. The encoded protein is CASSIDIGGNQPQHF.

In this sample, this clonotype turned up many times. CDR3 in DNA: TGTGCCAGCAAGTTCAGTTCAGATTTCACTGAAGCTTTCTTT. Translated, it gives CASKFSSDFTEAFF. The chain carries TRBV27 and TRBJ1-1, with D uncertain. Trimming shortened V by 7 bases and J by 4 bases, and 16 bases separated the two germline ends. The germline CDR1 and CDR2 sequences are MNHEY and SMNVEV (reference sequence). The CDR3 totals 14 residues.

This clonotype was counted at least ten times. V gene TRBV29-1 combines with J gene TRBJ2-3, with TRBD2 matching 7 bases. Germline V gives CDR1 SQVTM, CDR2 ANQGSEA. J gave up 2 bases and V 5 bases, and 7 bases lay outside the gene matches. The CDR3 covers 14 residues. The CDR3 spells CSVQREGTTDTQYF. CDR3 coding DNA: TGCAGCGTTCAAAGGGAGGGGACCACAGATACGCAGTATTTT.

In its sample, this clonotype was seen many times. CDR3 protein: CASSLGGGYEQYF. The CDR3 DNA reads as TGTGCCAGCAGTTTGGGAGGAGGTTACGAGCAGTACTTC. The chain recombines TRBV27 with TRBJ2-7, with D perhaps matching TRBD2 (6 bases). The CDR3 extends over 13 amino acids. V was cut by 3 bases and J by 4 bases, with 10 bases left in between. The germline CDR1 and CDR2 sequences are MNHEY and SMNVEV (reference sequence).

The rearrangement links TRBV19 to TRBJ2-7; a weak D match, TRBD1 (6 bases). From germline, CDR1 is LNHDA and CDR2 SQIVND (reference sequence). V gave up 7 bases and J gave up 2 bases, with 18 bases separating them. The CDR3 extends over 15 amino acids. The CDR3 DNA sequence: TGTGCCAGTACCCCAAGGGCAGGGGACACCTACGAGCAGTACTTC. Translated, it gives CASTPRAGDTYEQYF.

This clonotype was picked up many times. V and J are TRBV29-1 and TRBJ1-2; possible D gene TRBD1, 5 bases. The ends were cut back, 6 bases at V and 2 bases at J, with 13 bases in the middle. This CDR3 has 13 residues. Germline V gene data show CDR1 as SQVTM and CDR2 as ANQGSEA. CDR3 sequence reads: CSVPQGSNYGYTF. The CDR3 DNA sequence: TGCAGCGTACCTCAGGGTAGCAACTATGGCTACACCTTC.

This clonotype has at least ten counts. CDR3 region: CASSYQHAFYEQYF. The DNA for the CDR3 is TGTGCCAGCAGTTACCAGCATGCCTTCTACGAGCAGTACTTC. The chain is built from TRBV6-6 and TRBJ2-7; unclear D gene. This CDR3 region has 14 residues. Germline V gene lookup returns CDR1 MNHNY and CDR2 SVGAGI (reference sequence). V lost 2 bases to trimming and J lost 3 bases, with 11 bases between them.

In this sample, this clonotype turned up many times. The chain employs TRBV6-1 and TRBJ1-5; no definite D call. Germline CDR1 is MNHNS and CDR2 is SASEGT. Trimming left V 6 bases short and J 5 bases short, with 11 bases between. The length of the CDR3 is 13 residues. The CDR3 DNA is TGTGCCAGCAGGAGGGAGGGTTATCAGCCCCAGCATTTT. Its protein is CASRREGYQPQHF.

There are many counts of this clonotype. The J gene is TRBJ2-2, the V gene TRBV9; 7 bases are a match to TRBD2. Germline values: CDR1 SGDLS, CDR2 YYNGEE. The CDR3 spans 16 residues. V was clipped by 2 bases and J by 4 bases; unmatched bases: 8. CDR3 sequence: CASSVGGRAGTGELFF. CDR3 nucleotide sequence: TGTGCCAGCAGCGTTGGTGGGAGGGCCGGCACCGGGGAGCTGTTTTTT.